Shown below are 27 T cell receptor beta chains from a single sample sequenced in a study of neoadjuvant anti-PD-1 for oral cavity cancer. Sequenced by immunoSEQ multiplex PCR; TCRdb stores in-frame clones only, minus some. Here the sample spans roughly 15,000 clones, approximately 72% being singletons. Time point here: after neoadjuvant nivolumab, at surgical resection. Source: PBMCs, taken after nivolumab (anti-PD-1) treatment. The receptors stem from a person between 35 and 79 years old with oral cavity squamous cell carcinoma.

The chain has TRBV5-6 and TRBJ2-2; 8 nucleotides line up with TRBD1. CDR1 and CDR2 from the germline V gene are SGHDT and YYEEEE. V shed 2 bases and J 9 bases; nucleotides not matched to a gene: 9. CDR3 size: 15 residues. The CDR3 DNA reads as TGTGCCAGCAGCTTTACGGGGACAGGAGTCCGGGAGCTGTTTTTT. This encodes CASSFTGTGVRELFF.

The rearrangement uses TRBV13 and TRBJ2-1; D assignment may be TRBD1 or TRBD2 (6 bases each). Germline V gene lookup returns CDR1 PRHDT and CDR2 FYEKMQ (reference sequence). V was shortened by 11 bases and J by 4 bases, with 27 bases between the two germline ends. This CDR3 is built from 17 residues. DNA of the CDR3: TGTGCCTCCAGCGTTCTCCAAGGGGGGCCGGATTACAATGAGCAGTTCTTC. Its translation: CASSVLQGGPDYNEQFF.

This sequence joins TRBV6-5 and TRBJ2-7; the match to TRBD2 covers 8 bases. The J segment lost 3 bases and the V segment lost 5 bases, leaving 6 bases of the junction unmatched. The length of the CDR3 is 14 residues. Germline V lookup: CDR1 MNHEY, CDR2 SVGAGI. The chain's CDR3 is CASSTPGLVYEQYF. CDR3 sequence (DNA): TGTGCCAGCAGTACCCCGGGACTAGTCTACGAGCAGTACTTC.

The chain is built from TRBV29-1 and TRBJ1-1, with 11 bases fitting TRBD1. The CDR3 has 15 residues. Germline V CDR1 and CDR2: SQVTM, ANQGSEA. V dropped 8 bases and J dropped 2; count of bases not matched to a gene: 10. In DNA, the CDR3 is TGCAGCTCTAGGATCGGGACAGGGGGAAACACTGAAGCTTTCTTT. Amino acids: CSSRIGTGGNTEAFF.

Here the CDR3 DNA reads TGTGCCAGCAGTTTATGGGCGGGAAACACCATATATTTT. Translation: CASSLWAGNTIYF. The J gene is TRBJ1-3, the V gene TRBV27; no clear D. Deletions cut 1 base from V and 4 bases from J, with 5 bases between. Germline CDR1 is MNHEY and CDR2 is SMNVEV (reference sequence). CDR3 length: 13 amino acids.

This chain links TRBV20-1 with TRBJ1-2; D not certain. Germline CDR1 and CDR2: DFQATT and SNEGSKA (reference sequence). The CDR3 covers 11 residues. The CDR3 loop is CQIPQTYGYTF. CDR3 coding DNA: TGCCAGATACCCCAAACTTATGGCTACACCTTC.

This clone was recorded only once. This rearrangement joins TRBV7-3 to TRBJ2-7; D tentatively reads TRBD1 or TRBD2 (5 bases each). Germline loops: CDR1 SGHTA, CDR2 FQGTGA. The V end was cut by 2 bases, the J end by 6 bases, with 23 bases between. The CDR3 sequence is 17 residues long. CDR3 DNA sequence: TGTGCCAGCAGCTTAGCTTCGGGATCGGCTACGAGGGGCGAGCAGTACTTC. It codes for CASSLASGSATRGEQYF.

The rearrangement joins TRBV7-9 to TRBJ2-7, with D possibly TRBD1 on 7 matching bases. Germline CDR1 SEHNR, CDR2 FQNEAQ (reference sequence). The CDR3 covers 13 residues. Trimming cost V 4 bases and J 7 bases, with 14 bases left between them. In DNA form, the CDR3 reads TGTGCCAGCAGCTCCAGGGGGGCAAGGGAGCAGTACTTC. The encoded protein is CASSSRGAREQYF.

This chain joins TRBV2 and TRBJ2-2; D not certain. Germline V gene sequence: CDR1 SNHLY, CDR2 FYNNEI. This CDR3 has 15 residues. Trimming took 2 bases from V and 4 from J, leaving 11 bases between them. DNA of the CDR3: TGTGCCAGCAGTGAAAACCGTCCGCCCACCGGGGAGCTGTTTTTT. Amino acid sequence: CASSENRPPTGELFF.

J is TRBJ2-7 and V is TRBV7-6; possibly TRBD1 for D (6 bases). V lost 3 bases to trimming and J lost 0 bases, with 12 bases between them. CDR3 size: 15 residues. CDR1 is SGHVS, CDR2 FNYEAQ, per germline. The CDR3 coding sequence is TGTGCCAGCAGCTTCGGACAGTCAACCTCCTACGAGCAGTACTTC. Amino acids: CASSFGQSTSYEQYF.

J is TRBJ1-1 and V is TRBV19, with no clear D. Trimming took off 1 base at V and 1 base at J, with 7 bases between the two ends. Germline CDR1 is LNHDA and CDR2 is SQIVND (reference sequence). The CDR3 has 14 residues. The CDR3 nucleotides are TGTGCCAGTAGTATAGGGGGTAGGAACACTGAAGCTTTCTTT. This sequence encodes CASSIGGRNTEAFF.

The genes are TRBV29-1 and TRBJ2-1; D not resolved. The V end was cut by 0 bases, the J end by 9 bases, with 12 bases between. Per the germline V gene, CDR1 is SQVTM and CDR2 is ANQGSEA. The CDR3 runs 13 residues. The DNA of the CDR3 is TGCAGCGTTGAAGATCCCGGCTCTCGTGAGCAGTTCTTC. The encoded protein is CSVEDPGSREQFF.

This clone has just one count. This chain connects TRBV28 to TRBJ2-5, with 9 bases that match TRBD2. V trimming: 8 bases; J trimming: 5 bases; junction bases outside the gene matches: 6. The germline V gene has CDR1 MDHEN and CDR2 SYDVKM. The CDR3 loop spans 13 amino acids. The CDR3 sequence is CASRREGRETQYF. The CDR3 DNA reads TGTGCCAGCCGGCGGGAGGGCCGGGAGACCCAGTACTTC.

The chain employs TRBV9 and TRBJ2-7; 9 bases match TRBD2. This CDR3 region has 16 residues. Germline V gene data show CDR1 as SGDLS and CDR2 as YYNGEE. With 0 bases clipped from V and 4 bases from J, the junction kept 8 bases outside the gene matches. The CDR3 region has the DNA TGTGCCAGCAGCGTAGCTGGTAGCGGGAGTATGTACGAGCAGTACTTC. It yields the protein CASSVAGSGSMYEQYF.

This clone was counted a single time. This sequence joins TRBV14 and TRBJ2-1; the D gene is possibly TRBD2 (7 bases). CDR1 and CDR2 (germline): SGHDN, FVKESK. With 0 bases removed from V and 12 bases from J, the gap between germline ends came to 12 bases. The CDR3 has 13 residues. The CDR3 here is CASSQDRGGTQFF. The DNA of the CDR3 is TGTGCCAGCAGCCAAGATAGGGGGGGAACGCAGTTCTTC.

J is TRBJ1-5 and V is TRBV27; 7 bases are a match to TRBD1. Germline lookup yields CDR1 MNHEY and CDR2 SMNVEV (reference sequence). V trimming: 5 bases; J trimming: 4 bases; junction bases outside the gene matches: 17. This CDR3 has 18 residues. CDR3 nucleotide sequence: TGTGCCAGCAGTCCGCGACCCCCCTGGACAGGTGGGAATCAGCCCCAGCATTTT. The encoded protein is CASSPRPPWTGGNQPQHF.

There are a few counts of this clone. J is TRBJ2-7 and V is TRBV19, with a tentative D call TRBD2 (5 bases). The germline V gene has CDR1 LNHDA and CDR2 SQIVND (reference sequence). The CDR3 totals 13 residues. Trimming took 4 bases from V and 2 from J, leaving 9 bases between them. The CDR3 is CASSRGGPYEQYF. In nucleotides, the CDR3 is TGTGCCAGTAGTAGAGGAGGCCCCTACGAGCAGTACTTC. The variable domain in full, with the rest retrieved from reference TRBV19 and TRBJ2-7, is DGGITQSPKYLFRKEGQNVTLSCEQNLNHDAMYWYRQDPGQGLRLIYYSQIVNDFQKGDIAEGYSVSREKKESFPLTVTSAQKNPTAFYLCASSRGGPYEQYFGPGTRLTVT.

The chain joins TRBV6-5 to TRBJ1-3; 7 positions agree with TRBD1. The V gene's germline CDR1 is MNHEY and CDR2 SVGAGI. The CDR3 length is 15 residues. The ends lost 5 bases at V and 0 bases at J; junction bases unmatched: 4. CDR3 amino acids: CASSTGQSSGNTIYF. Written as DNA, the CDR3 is TGTGCCAGCAGTACGGGACAGAGCTCTGGAAACACCATATATTTT.

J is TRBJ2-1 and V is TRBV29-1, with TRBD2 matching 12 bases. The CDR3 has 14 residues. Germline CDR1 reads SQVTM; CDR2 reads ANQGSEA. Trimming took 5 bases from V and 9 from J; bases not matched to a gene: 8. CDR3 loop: CSVRRTSGDGEQFF. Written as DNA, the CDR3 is TGCAGCGTTCGGCGGACTAGCGGGGATGGTGAGCAGTTCTTC.

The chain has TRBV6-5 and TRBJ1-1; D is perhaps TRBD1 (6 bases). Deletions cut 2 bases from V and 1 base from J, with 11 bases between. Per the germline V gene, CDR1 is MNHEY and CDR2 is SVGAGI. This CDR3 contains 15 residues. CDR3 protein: CASSYIHRENTEAFF. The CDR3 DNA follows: TGTGCCAGCAGTTACATCCACAGGGAGAACACTGAAGCTTTCTTT.

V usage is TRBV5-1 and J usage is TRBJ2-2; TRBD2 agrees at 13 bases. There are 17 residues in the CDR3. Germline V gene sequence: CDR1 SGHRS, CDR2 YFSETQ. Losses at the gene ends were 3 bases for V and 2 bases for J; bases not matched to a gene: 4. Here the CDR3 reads CASSSTSGRPNTGELFF. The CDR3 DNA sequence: TGCGCCAGCAGCTCGACTAGCGGGAGGCCCAACACCGGGGAGCTGTTTTTT.

CDR3 amino acids: CASSYKADSYEQYF. The CDR3 DNA is TGTGCCAGCAGTTACAAGGCGGACTCCTACGAGCAGTACTTC. The chain links TRBV6-5 to TRBJ2-7; D is ambiguous. V lost 2 bases and J lost 0, with 8 bases in between. CDR3 size: 14 residues. CDR1 MNHEY and CDR2 SVGAGI come from the germline V gene.

The CDR3 region has the DNA TGTGCCAGCAGTTCCCGACAGGCCCGGGGTGAAAAACTGTTTTTT. As protein: CASSSRQARGEKLFF. This chain joins TRBV27 and TRBJ1-4; TRBD1 is a possible D gene (6 bases). The CDR3 length is 15 residues. Germline assignment: CDR1 MNHEY and CDR2 SMNVEV (reference sequence). V gave up 4 bases and J gave up 7 bases, with 16 bases separating them.

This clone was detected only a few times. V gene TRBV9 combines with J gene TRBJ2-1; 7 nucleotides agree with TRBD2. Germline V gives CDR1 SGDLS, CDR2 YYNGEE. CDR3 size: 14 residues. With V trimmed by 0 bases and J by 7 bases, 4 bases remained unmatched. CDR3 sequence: CASSVDSGENEQFF. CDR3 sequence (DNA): TGTGCCAGCAGCGTAGACAGCGGGGAAAATGAGCAGTTCTTC. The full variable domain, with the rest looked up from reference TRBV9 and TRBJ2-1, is DSGVTQTPKHLITATGQRVTLRCSPRSGDLSVYWYQQSLDQGLQFLIQYYNGEERAKGNILERFSAQQFPDLHSELNLSSLELGDSALYFCASSVDSGENEQFFGPGTRLTVL.

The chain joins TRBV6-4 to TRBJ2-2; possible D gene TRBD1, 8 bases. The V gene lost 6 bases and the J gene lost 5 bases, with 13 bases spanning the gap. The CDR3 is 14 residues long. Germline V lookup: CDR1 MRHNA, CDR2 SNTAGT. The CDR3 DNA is TGTGCCAGCAGCGAACAGGGGGGGACCGGGGAGCTGTTTTTT. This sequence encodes CASSEQGGTGELFF.

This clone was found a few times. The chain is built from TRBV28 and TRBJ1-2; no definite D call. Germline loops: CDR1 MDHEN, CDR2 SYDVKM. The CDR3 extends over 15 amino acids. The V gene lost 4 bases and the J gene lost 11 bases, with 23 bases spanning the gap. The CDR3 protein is CASSSTWTSSSPYTF. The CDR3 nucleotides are TGTGCCAGCAGTTCCACATGGACGTCGTCGTCCCCTTACACCTTC.

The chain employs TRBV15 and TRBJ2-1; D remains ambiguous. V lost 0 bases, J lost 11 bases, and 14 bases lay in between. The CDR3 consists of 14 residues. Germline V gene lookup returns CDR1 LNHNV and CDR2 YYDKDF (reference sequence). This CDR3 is CATSRDLLTEQQFF. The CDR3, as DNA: TGTGCCACCAGCAGAGATCTCTTGACCGAGCAGCAGTTCTTC.